This T cell receptor (beta chain) came from a study of cytomegalovirus exposure and HLA in healthy donors. For the study at large: Of roughly 360 genotyped donors, about 81% grouped in the Caucasian-associated ancestry cluster. Study-level findings and limits: HLA alleles showed associations with 15,000 to 20,000 TCR beta sequences in a later analysis, at a 0.05 false discovery rate.

The CDR3 loop spans 13 amino acids. J gave up 3 bases and V 3 bases, and 1 base lay outside the gene matches. From germline, CDR1 is KGHSH and CDR2 LQKENI. Of note for this clone: No antigen is known for it.

This PCR relied on a set of 60 Vbeta primers and 13 Jbeta primers. Data came from immunoSEQ multiplex PCR; TCRdb stores just in-frame clones and leaves some out. The profile shows 150,000 or so clones, 80% of them singletons. Sequenced: PBMCs. This chain uses TRBV18 with TRBJ1-2; 7 bases agree with TRBD1. This TCR came from a woman aged 40 to 49 in good health and CMV-seronegative. CDR3 residues: CASSPDRDYGYTF. The CDR3, as DNA: TGTGCCAGCTCACCCGACAGGGACTATGGCTACACCTTC.